This entry lists 19 T cell receptor beta chains sequenced from one sample in a study of blood T cell repertoires in COVID-19. The method was immunoSEQ multiplex PCR; TCRdb's version includes in-frame clones alone and lacks a portion of them. This table holds 200,000 to 250,000 clones, more than 70% found once. The sample taken for sequencing was PBMCs or T cells enriched from blood (not recorded which). The receptors originated from a woman aged 45-65 years who had recovered from COVID-19.

In DNA, the CDR3 is TGTGCCAGCAGCCCCTCTTCGGATGAAAAACTGTTTTTT. Protein product: CASSPSSDEKLFF. This chain connects TRBV7-8 to TRBJ1-4; D is undetermined. This CDR3 is built from 13 residues. Germline loops: CDR1 SGHVS, CDR2 FQNEAQ. V was clipped by 5 bases and J by 6 bases, with 10 bases between them.

This clone came up a few times. The chain joins TRBV2 to TRBJ2-6; TRBD1 is a possible D gene (5 bases). The V and J ends lost 9 bases and 0 bases respectively, with 12 bases between them. Germline-derived CDR1 and CDR2 are SNHLY and FYNNEI. The CDR3 contains 15 residues. DNA of the CDR3: TGTGCCAGGAGAGGCAGGGACTCTGGGGCCAACGTCCTGACTTTC. Amino acids: CARRGRDSGANVLTF.

The chain uses TRBV4-1 and TRBJ1-1; TRBD1 agrees at 7 bases. The germline gives CDR1 MGHRA, CDR2 YSYEKL. This CDR3 spans 13 amino acids. V trimming: 3 bases; J trimming: 5 bases; junction bases outside the gene matches: 3. The CDR3 region is CASSQKQGTEAFF. The CDR3 bases are TGCGCCAGCAGCCAGAAACAGGGGACTGAAGCTTTCTTT.

The chain combines TRBV2 with TRBJ1-2, with TRBD1 identical over 7 bases. The CDR3 has 13 residues. Germline trimming cut 5 bases from V and 6 bases from J; bases unmatched to any gene: 6. Per germline, CDR1 SNHLY and CDR2 FYNNEI. CDR3 sequence (DNA): TGTGCCAGCAGTCGACAGGGTTTAGATGGCTACACCTTC. It yields the protein CASSRQGLDGYTF.

This clone has only one observation. V is TRBV7-9 and J is TRBJ1-4; 10 bases fit TRBD1. Germline V CDR1 and CDR2: SEHNR, FQNEAQ (reference sequence). The CDR3 is 16 amino acids. The ends lost 5 bases at V and 7 bases at J; junction bases unmatched: 10. CDR3 region: CASSPQRTGGVEKLFF. As DNA, the CDR3 is TGTGCCAGCAGCCCCCAGCGGACAGGGGGGGTTGAAAAACTGTTTTTT.

V is TRBV18 and J is TRBJ1-1; D call uncertain. This CDR3 is 16 amino acids long. CDR1 and CDR2 (germline): KGHSH, LQKENI. Deletions cut 4 bases from V and 1 base from J, with 16 bases between. CDR3 DNA sequence: TGTGCCAGCTCACTGGGTGAGGGCTTAAGGAACACTGAAGCTTTCTTT. Residues: CASSLGEGLRNTEAFF.

CDR3 region: CAITGKLNYGYTF. CDR3 coding DNA: TGTGCCATCACAGGAAAACTTAACTATGGCTACACCTTC. The chain recombines TRBV10-3 with TRBJ1-2, with D unresolved. The germline V gene has CDR1 ENHRY and CDR2 SYGVKD. Trimming took off 7 bases at V and 1 base at J, with 10 bases between the two ends. The CDR3 is made up of 13 amino acids.

This rearrangement joins TRBV9 to TRBJ2-5; weak D call: TRBD1 (6 bases). Looked up from germline, CDR1 is SGDLS and CDR2 is YYNGEE. The ends were cut back, 0 bases at V and 5 bases at J, with 26 bases in the middle. There are 19 residues in the CDR3. CDR3 coding DNA: TGTGCCAGCAGCGTAGTTAAGTATTGGCCAGGGGATGGTTTGGAGACCCAGTACTTC. Its translation: CASSVVKYWPGDGLETQYF.

V gene TRBV7-9 combines with J gene TRBJ1-2, with D unresolved. Trimming took 3 bases from V and 4 from J, leaving 9 bases between them. CDR3 length: 13 residues. CDR1 and CDR2 from the germline V gene are SEHNR and FQNEAQ (reference sequence). Here the CDR3 reads CASSLSGSYGYTF. The DNA of the CDR3 is TGTGCCAGCAGCTTGAGCGGATCCTATGGCTACACCTTC.

The chain links TRBV29-1 to TRBJ2-4, with 9 bases identical to TRBD2. CDR3 length equals 17 residues. After removal of 1 base from V and 8 bases from J, the junction contained 15 bases not matched to a gene. Germline assignment: CDR1 SQVTM and CDR2 ANQGSEA. The chain's CDR3 is CSVEGQGWPSGTDIQYF. The CDR3 DNA follows: TGCAGCGTTGAAGGGCAAGGGTGGCCTAGCGGGACCGACATTCAGTACTTC. The full variable domain, with the rest looked up from reference TRBV29-1 and TRBJ2-4, is SAVISQKPSRDICQRGTSLTIQCQVDSQVTMMFWYRQQPGQSLTLIATANQGSEATYESGFVIDKFPISRPNLTFSTLTVSNMSPEDSSIYLCSVEGQGWPSGTDIQYFGAGTRLSVL.

The V gene is TRBV5-1, the J gene TRBJ2-2; 8 bases line up with TRBD1. The CDR3 is 15 amino acids. V shed 3 bases, J shed 1 base, and the junction held 2 bases outside the gene matches. From germline, CDR1 is SGHRS and CDR2 YFSETQ. DNA for the CDR3: TGCGCCAGCAGCTGGGGGACAGGGAACACCGGGGAGCTGTTTTTT. It specifies CASSWGTGNTGELFF.

This clone was found once. The J gene is TRBJ1-6, the V gene TRBV14; tentative D call: TRBD1 (5 bases). In germline, CDR1 is SGHDN, CDR2 FVKESK. The germline V and J ends were trimmed by 7 bases and 10 bases, with 14 bases remaining between them. The CDR3 extends over 13 amino acids. CDR3 residues: CASNNLRGSPLHF. The CDR3 DNA sequence: TGTGCCAGCAACAATTTACGGGGGTCACCCCTCCACTTT.

This chain links TRBV5-1 with TRBJ2-3, with 14 bases lining up with TRBD2. V dropped 0 bases and J dropped 8; count of bases not matched to a gene: 8. The germline CDR1 and CDR2 sequences are SGHRS and YFSETQ. This CDR3 is 17 amino acids long. Here the CDR3 reads CASSLDAGTSGRGTQYF. The CDR3 region has the DNA TGCGCCAGCAGCTTGGACGCCGGGACTAGCGGGAGAGGTACGCAGTATTTT.

The V call is TRBV4-1, the J call TRBJ1-4; D ambiguous. Trimming pared 0 bases from V and 8 bases from J, leaving 10 bases between. Per the germline V gene, CDR1 is MGHRA and CDR2 is YSYEKL. The CDR3 runs 14 residues. The CDR3 DNA reads as TGCGCCAGCAGCCAAGATACGTCGGAGGAAAAACTGTTTTTT. It is translated as CASSQDTSEEKLFF.

The chain uses TRBV5-4 and TRBJ1-2; D not resolved. CDR1 SGHNT and CDR2 YYREEE come from the germline V gene (reference sequence). Trimming shortened V by 4 bases and J by 3 bases, and 13 bases separated the two germline ends. The CDR3 sequence is 14 residues long. As DNA, the CDR3 is TGTGCCAGCAGCCCGGGAGGGTGGGACTATGGCTACACCTTC. It translates to CASSPGGWDYGYTF. The entire variable domain, with the rest obtained from reference TRBV5-4 and TRBJ1-2, is as follows: ETGVTQSPTHLIKTRGQQVTLRCSSQSGHNTVSWYQQALGQGPQFIFQYYREEENGRGNFPPRFSGLQFPNYSSELNVNALELDDSALYLCASSPGGWDYGYTFGSGTRLTVV.

The V call is TRBV14, the J call TRBJ1-1, with D perhaps matching TRBD1 (6 bases). Germline loops: CDR1 SGHDN, CDR2 FVKESK. V was cut by 1 base and J by 0 bases, with 9 bases left in between. The CDR3 spans 15 residues. The CDR3 sequence: CASSQVQGLNTEAFF. The CDR3 DNA is TGTGCCAGCAGCCAAGTTCAGGGGCTGAACACTGAAGCTTTCTTT.

The chain combines TRBV4-3 with TRBJ2-2; TRBD1 matches 8 bases. V trimming: 1 base; J trimming: 5 bases; junction bases outside the gene matches: 6. Germline assignment: CDR1 LGHNA and CDR2 YSLEER. The length of the CDR3 is 16 residues. CDR3 DNA: TGCGCCAGCAGCCAAGCCCAGGGGGCGGGGACCGGGGAGCTGTTTTTT. Translation gives CASSQAQGAGTGELFF.

The chain carries TRBV4-2 and TRBJ2-1; D unresolved. The ends were cut back, 1 base at V and 7 bases at J, with 17 bases in the middle. The V gene's germline CDR1 is LGHNA and CDR2 YNFKEQ. CDR3 length equals 16 residues. For the CDR3, the DNA is TGTGCCAGCAGCCAAGGCAACAGATACGCAGGTAATGAGCAGTTCTTC. It is translated as CASSQGNRYAGNEQFF.

This chain uses TRBV29-1 with TRBJ2-1; 14 positions agree with TRBD2. CDR3 length: 17 amino acids. The trim removed 0 bases at V and 4 bases at J, leaving 5 bases unmatched. The germline gives CDR1 SQVTM, CDR2 ANQGSEA. The CDR3 coding sequence is TGCAGCGTTGAAGAGGGACTAGCGGGAGATCTGTACAATGAGCAGTTCTTC. Protein sequence: CSVEEGLAGDLYNEQFF.